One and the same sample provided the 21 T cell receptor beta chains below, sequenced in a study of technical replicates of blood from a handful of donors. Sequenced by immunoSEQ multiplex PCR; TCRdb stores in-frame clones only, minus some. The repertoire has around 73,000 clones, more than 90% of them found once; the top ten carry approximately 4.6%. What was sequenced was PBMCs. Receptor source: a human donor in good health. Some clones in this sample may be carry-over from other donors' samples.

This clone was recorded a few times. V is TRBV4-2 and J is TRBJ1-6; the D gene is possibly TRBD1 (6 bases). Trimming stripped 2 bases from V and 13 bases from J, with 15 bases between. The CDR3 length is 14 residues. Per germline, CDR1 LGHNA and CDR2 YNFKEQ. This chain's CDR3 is CASSQRDTAYPLHF. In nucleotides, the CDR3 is TGTGCCAGCAGCCAACGGGACACCGCTTATCCCCTCCACTTT.

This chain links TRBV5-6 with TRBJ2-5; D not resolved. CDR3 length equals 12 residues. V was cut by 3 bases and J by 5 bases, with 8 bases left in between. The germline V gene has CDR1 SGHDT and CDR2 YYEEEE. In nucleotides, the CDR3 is TGTGCCAGCAGCTCAGATCTTGAGACCCAGTACTTC. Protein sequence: CASSSDLETQYF.

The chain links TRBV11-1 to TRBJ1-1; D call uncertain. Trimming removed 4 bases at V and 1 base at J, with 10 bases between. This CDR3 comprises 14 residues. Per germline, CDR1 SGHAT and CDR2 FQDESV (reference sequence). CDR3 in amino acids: CASSSEIRNTEAFF. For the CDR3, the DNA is TGTGCCAGCAGCTCGGAGATCCGGAACACTGAAGCTTTCTTT.

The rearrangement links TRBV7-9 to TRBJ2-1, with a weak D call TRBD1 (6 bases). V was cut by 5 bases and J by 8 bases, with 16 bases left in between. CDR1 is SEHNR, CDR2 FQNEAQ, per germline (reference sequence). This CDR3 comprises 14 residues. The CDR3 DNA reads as TGTGCCAGCAGCCAAATTTCACAGGGCGATGAGCAGTTCTTC. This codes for CASSQISQGDEQFF.

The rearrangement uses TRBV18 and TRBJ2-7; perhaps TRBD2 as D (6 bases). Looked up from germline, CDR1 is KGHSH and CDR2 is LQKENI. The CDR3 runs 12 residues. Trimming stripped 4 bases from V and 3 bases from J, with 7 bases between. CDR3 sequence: CASSLGGYEQYF. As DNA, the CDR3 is TGTGCCAGCTCACTCGGGGGCTACGAGCAGTACTTC.

The CDR3 protein is CASSSGPNTEAFF. CDR3 bases: TGTGCCAGCAGCTCTGGGCCGAACACTGAAGCTTTCTTT. V is TRBV7-6 and J is TRBJ1-1, with D hard to call. The CDR3 runs to 13 residues. Per germline, CDR1 SGHVS and CDR2 FNYEAQ. With 4 bases removed from V and 1 base from J, the gap between germline ends came to 7 bases.

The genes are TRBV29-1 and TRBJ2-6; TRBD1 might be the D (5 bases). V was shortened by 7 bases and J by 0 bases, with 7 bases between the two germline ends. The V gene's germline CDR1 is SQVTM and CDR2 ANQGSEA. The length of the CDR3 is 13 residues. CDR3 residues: CSARVSGANVLTF. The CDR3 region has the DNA TGCAGCGCCAGGGTCTCTGGGGCCAACGTCCTGACTTTC.

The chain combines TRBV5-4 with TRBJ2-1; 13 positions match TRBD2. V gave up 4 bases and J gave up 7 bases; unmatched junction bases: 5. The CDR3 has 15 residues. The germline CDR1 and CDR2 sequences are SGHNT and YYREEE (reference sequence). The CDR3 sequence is CASSIGTSGINEQFF. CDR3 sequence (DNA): TGTGCCAGCAGCATCGGGACTAGCGGGATAAATGAGCAGTTCTTC.

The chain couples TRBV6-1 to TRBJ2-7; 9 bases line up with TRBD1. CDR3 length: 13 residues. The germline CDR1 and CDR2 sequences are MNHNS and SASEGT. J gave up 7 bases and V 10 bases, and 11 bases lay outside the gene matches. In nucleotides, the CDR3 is TGTGCCACCGATCGACAGGGGGAAGGGGAGCAGTACTTC. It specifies CATDRQGEGEQYF.

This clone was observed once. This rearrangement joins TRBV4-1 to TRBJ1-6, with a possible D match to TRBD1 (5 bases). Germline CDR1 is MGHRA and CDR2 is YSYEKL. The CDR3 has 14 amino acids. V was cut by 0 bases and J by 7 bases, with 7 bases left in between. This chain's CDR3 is CASSQDRGNSPLHF. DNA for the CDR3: TGCGCCAGCAGCCAAGATCGGGGGAATTCACCCCTCCACTTT.

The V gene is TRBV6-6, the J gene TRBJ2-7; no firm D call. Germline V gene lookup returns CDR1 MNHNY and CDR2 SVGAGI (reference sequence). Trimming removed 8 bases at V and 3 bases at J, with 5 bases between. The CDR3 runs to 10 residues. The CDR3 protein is CASGSYEQYF. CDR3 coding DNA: TGTGCCAGCGGTAGCTACGAGCAGTACTTC.

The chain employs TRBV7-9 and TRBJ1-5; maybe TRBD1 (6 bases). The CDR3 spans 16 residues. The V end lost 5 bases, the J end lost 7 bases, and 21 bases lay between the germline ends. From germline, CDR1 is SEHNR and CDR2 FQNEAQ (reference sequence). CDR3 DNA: TGTGCCAGCAGCCTAAGTACAGGGATTCCTGGGCAGCCCCAGCATTTT. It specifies CASSLSTGIPGQPQHF.

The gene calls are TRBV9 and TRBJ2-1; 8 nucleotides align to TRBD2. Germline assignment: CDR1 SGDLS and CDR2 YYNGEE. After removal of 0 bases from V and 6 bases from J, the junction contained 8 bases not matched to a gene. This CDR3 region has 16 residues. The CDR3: CASSVAPELAVNEQFF. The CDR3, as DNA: TGTGCCAGCAGCGTAGCTCCAGAACTAGCGGTCAATGAGCAGTTCTTC.

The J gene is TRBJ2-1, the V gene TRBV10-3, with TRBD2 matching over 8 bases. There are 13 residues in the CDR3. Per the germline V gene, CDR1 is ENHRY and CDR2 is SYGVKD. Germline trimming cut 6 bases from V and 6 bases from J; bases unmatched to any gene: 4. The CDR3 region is CAIRTSEGNEQFF. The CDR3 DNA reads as TGTGCCATCAGGACTAGCGAAGGCAATGAGCAGTTCTTC.

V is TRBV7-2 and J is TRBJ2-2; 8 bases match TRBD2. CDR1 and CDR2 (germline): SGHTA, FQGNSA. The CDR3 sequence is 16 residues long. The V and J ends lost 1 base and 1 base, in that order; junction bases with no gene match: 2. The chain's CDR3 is CASSLGTSGNTGELFF. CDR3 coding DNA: TGTGCCAGCAGCTTAGGCACTAGCGGGAACACCGGGGAGCTGTTTTTT.

The CDR3 DNA reads as TGTGCCAGCAGCGGGACTAGCGGGGCCCCCTTCAATGAGCAGTTCTTC. It yields the protein CASSGTSGAPFNEQFF. The rearrangement uses TRBV9 and TRBJ2-1; TRBD2 matches 12 bases. With 3 bases clipped from V and 6 bases from J, the junction kept 7 bases outside the gene matches. The germline V gene encodes CDR1 SGDLS and CDR2 YYNGEE. The CDR3 spans 16 residues.

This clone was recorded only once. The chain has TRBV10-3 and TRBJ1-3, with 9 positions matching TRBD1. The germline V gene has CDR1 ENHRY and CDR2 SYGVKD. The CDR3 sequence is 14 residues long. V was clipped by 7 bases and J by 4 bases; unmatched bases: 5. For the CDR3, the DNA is TGTGCCATCAAATGGACAGGGGCCGGAAACACCATATATTTT. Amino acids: CAIKWTGAGNTIYF.

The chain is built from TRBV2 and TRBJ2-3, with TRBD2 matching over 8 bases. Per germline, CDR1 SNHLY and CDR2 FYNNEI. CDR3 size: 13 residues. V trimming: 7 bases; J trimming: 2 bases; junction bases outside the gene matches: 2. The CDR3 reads CASNGGDTDTQYF. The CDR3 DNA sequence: TGTGCCAGCAACGGGGGGGACACAGATACGCAGTATTTT.

The CDR3 DNA reads TGTGCCAGCAACATCAGGAGGGGCCGGAACACCGGGGAGCTGTTTTTT. Translating gives CASNIRRGRNTGELFF. V is TRBV11-3 and J is TRBJ2-2; D is possibly TRBD2 (6 bases). The V gene lost 7 bases and the J gene lost 1 base, with 16 bases spanning the gap. Germline V lookup: CDR1 SGHNT, CDR2 YENEEA. CDR3 size: 16 residues.

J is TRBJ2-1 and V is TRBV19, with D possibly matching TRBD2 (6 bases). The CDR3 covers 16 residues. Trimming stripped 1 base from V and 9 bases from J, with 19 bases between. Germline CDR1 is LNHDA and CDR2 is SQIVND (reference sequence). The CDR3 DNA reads TGTGCCAGTAGTATAGGGCTCGGGAGAGGCCTATCTGAGCAGTTCTTC. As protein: CASSIGLGRGLSEQFF.

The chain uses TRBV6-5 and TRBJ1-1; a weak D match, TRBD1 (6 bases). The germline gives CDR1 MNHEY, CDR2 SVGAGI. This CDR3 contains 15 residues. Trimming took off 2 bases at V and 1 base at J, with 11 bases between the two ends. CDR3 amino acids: CASSYGTGKNTEAFF. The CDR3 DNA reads TGTGCCAGCAGTTACGGCACAGGGAAGAACACTGAAGCTTTCTTT.